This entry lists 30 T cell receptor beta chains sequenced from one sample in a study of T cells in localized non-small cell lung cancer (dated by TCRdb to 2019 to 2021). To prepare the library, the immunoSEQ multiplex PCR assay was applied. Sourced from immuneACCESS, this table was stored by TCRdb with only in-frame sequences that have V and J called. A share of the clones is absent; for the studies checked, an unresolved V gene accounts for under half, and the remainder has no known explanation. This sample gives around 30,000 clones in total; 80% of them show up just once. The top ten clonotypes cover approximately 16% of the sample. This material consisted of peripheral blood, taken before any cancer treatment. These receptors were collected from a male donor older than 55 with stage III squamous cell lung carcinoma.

Here the CDR3 reads CASREEDILTGELFF. Written as DNA, the CDR3 is TGTGCCAGCAGGGAGGAGGACATACTCACCGGGGAGCTGTTTTTT. This chain links TRBV28 with TRBJ2-2; either TRBD1 or TRBD2 may fit D (5 bases each). Germline values: CDR1 MDHEN, CDR2 SYDVKM. The V and J ends lost 6 bases and 4 bases respectively, with 15 bases between them. The CDR3 extends over 15 amino acids. The full variable domain, rest sourced from reference TRBV28 and TRBJ2-2, is DVKVTQSSRYLVKRTGEKVFLECVQDMDHENMFWYRQDPGLGLRLIYFSYDVKMKEKGDIPEGYSVSREKKERFSLILESASTNQTSMYLCASREEDILTGELFFGEGSRLTVL.

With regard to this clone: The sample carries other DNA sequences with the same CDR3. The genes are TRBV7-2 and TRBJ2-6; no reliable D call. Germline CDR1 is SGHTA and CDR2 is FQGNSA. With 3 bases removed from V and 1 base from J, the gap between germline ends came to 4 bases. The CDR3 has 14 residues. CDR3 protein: CASSLGSGANVLTF. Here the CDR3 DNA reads TGTGCCAGCAGCTTGGGGTCTGGGGCCAACGTCCTGACTTTC.

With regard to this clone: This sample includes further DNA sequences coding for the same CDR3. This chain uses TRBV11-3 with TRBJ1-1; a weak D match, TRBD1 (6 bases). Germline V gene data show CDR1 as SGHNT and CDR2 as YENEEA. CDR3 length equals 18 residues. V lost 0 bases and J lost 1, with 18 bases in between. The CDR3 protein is CASSLETPGAAANTEAFF. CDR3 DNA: TGTGCCAGCAGCTTAGAGACGCCAGGGGCCGCGGCGAACACTGAAGCTTTCTTT. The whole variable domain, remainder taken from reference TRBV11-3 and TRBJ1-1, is EAGVVQSPRYKIIEKKQPVAFWCNPISGHNTLYWYLQNLGQGPELLIRYENEEAVDDSQLPKDRFSAERLKGVDSTLKIQPAELGDSAVYLCASSLETPGAAANTEAFFGQGTRLTVV.

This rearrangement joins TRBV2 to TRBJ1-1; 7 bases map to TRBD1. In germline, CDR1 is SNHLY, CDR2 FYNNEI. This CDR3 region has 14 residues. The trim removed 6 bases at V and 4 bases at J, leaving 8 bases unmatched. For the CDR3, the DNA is TGTGCCAGCAGCGGACAGGCGCAGGGCACTGAAGCTTTCTTT. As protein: CASSGQAQGTEAFF.

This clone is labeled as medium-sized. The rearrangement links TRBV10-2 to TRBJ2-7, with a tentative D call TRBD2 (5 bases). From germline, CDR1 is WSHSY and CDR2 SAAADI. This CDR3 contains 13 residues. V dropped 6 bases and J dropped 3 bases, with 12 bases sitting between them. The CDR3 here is CASRDGSVYEQYF. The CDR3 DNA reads TGCGCCAGCAGAGATGGTAGCGTCTACGAGCAGTACTTC.

CDR3 protein: CASSQTSGGYTQYF. In DNA, the CDR3 is TGTGCCAGCAGCCAGACTAGCGGGGGTTATACGCAGTATTTT. The chain joins TRBV5-8 to TRBJ2-3; 12 bases are a match to TRBD2. V trimming: 4 bases; J trimming: 7 bases; junction bases outside the gene matches: 4. The CDR3 sequence is 14 residues long. Germline V gene data show CDR1 as SGHTS and CDR2 as YDEGEE.

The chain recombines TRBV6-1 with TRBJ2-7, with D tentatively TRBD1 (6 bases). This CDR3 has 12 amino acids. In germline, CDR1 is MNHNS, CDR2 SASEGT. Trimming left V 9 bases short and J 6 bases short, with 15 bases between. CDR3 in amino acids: CASRDINGEQYF. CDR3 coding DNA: TGTGCCAGTAGGGACATCAACGGCGAGCAGTACTTC.

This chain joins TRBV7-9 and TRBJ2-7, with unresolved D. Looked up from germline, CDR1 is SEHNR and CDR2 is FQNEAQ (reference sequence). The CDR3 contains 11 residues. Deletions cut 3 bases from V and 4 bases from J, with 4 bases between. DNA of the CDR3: TGTGCCAGCAGCTTCTGGTACGAGCAGTACTTC. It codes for CASSFWYEQYF.

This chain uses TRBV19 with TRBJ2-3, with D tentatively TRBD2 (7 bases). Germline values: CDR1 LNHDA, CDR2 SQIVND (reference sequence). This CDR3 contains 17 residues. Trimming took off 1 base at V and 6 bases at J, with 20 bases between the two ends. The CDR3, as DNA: TGTGCCAGTAGTATAGTGGGAGGGGGAACCAGAACCGATACGCAGTATTTT. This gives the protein CASSIVGGGTRTDTQYF.

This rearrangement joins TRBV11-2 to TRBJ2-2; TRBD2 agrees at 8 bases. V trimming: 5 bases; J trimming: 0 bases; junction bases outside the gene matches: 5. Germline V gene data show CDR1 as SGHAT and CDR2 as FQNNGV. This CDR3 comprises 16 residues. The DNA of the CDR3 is TGTGCCAGCAGCCCATCAGCGGGGGCGAACACCGGGGAGCTGTTTTTT. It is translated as CASSPSAGANTGELFF. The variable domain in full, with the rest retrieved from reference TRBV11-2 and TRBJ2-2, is EAGVAQSPRYKIIEKRQSVAFWCNPISGHATLYWYQQILGQGPKLLIQFQNNGVVDDSQLPKDRFSAERLKGVDSTLKIQPAKLEDSAVYLCASSPSAGANTGELFFGEGSRLTVL.

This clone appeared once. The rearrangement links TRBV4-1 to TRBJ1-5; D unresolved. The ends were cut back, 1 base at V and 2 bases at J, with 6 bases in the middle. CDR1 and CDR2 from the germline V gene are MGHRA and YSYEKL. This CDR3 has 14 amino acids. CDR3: CASSQGVGNQPQHF. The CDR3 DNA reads TGCGCCAGCAGCCAAGGGGTGGGCAATCAGCCCCAGCATTTT.

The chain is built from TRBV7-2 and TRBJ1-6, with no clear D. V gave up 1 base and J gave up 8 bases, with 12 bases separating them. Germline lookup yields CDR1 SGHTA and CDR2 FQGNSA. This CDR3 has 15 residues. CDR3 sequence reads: CASSLGGIWDSPLHF. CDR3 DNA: TGTGCCAGCAGCTTAGGAGGGATCTGGGATTCACCCCTCCACTTT.

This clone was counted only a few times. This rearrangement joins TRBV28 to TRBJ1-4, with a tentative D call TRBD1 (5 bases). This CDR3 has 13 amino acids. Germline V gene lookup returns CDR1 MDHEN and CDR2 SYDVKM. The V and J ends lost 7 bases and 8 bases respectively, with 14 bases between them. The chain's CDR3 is CASTQGTGEKLFF. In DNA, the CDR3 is TGTGCCAGCACCCAAGGGACCGGGGAAAAACTGTTTTTT. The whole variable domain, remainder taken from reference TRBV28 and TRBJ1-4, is DVKVTQSSRYLVKRTGEKVFLECVQDMDHENMFWYRQDPGLGLRLIYFSYDVKMKEKGDIPEGYSVSREKKERFSLILESASTNQTSMYLCASTQGTGEKLFFGSGTQLSVL.

Written as DNA, the CDR3 is TGTGCCAGTAGTAATGGGGGAGGTCACACCGGGGAGCTGTTTTTT. Translation: CASSNGGGHTGELFF. The V call is TRBV19, the J call TRBJ2-2, with a weak D call TRBD2 (6 bases). The CDR3 spans 15 residues. Germline CDR1 reads LNHDA; CDR2 reads SQIVND (reference sequence). The V and J ends lost 4 bases and 3 bases respectively, with 12 bases between them.

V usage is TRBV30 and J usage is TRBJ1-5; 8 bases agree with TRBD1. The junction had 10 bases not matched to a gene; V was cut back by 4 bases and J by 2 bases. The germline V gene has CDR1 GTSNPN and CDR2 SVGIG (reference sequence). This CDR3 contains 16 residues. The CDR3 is CAWTSGQGGGNQPQHF. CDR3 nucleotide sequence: TGTGCCTGGACGTCAGGACAGGGTGGGGGCAATCAGCCCCAGCATTTT.

The CDR3 spells CASSLGQGTSPLHF. The CDR3 DNA follows: TGCGCCAGCAGCTTGGGACAGGGTACTTCACCCCTCCACTTT. The V call is TRBV5-1, the J call TRBJ1-6, with 7 bases that match TRBD1. The CDR3 has 14 amino acids. Germline CDR1 and CDR2: SGHRS and YFSETQ. V trimming: 0 bases; J trimming: 9 bases; junction bases outside the gene matches: 3.

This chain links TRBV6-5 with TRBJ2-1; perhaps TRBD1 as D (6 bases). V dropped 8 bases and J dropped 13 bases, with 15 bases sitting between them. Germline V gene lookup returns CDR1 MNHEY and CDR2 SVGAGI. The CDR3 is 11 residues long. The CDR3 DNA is TGTGCCAGCCGAGTGGGGGCGAGTCAGTTCTTC. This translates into CASRVGASQFF.

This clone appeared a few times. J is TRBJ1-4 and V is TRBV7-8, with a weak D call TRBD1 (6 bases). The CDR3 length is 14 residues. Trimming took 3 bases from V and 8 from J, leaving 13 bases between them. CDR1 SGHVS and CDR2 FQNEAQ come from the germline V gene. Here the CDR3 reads CASSLLQGSEKLFF. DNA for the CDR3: TGTGCCAGCAGCTTGCTACAGGGAAGCGAAAAACTGTTTTTT. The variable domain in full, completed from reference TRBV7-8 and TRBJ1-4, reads GAGVSQSPRYKVAKRGQDVALRCDPISGHVSLFWYQQALGQGPEFLTYFQNEAQLDKSGLPSDRFFAERPEGSVSTLKIQRTQQEDSAVYLCASSLLQGSEKLFFGSGTQLSVL.

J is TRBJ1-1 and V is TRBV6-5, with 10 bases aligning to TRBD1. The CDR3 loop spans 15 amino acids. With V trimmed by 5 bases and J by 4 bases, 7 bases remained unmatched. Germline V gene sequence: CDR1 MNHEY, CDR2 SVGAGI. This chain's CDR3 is CASSVDRGPGTEAFF. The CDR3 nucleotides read TGTGCCAGCAGTGTTGACAGGGGGCCTGGCACTGAAGCTTTCTTT.

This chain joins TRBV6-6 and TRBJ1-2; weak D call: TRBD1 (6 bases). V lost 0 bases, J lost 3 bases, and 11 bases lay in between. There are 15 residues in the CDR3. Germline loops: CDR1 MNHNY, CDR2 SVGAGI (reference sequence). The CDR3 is CASSYSNRVDYGYTF. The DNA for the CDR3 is TGTGCCAGCAGTTACTCGAACAGGGTCGACTATGGCTACACCTTC.

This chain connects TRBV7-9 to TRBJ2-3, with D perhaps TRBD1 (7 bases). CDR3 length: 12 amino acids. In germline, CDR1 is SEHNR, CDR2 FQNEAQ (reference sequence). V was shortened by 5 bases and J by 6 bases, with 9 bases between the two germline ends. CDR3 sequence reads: CASSAGGDTQYF. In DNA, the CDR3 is TGTGCCAGCAGCGCAGGGGGGGATACGCAGTATTTT. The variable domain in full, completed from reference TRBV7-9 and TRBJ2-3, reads DTGVSQNPRHKITKRGQNVTFRCDPISEHNRLYWYRQTLGQGPEFLTYFQNEAQLEKSRLLSDRFSAERPKGSFSTLEIQRTEQGDSAMYLCASSAGGDTQYFGPGTRLTVL.

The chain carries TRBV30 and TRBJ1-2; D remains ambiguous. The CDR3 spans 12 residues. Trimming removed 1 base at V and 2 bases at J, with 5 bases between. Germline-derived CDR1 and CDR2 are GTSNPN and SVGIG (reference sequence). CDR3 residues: CAWSEGNYGYTF. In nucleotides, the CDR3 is TGTGCCTGGAGTGAAGGCAACTATGGCTACACCTTC.

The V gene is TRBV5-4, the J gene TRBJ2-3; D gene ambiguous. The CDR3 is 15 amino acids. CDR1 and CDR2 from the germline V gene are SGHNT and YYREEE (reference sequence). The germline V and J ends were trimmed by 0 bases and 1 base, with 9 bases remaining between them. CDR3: CASSLDGKRTDTQYF. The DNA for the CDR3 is TGTGCCAGCAGCTTGGACGGTAAGCGCACAGATACGCAGTATTTT.

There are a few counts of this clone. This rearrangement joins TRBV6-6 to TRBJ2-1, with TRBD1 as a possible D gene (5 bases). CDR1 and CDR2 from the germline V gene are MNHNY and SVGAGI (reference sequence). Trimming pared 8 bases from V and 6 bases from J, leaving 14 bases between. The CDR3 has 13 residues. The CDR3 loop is CASGAVTTNEQFF. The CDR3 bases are TGTGCCAGCGGGGCAGTGACAACCAATGAGCAGTTCTTC.

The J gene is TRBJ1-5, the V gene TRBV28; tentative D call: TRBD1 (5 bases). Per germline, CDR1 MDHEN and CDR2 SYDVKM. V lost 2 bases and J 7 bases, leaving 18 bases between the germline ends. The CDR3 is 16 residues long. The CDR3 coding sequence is TGTGCCAGCAGTTTAAACGTCGCAGGGACGACCCAGCCCCAGCATTTT. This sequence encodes CASSLNVAGTTQPQHF.

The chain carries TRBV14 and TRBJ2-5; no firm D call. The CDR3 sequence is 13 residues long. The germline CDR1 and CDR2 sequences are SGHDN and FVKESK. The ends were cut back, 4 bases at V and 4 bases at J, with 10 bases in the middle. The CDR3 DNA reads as TGTGCCAGCAGCCGAACAAAGGGAGAGACCCAGTACTTC. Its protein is CASSRTKGETQYF.

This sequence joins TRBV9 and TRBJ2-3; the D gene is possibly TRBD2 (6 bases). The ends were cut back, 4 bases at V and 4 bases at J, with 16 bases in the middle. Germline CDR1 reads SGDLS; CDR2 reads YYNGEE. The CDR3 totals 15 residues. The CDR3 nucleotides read TGTGCCAGCAGCCCGTGGAGGGTTGGGGCAGATACGCAGTATTTT. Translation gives CASSPWRVGADTQYF.

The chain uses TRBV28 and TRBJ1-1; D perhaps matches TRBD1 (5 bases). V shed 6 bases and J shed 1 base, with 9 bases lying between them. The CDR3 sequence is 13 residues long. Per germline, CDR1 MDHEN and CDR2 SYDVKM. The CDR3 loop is CASRSTGNTEAFF. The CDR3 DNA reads TGTGCCAGCAGGTCCACAGGGAACACTGAAGCTTTCTTT.

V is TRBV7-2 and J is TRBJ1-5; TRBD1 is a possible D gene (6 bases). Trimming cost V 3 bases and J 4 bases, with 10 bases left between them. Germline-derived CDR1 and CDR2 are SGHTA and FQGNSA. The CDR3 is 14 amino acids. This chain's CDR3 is CASSFGGPNQPQHF. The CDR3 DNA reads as TGTGCCAGCAGCTTTGGGGGGCCGAATCAGCCCCAGCATTTT.

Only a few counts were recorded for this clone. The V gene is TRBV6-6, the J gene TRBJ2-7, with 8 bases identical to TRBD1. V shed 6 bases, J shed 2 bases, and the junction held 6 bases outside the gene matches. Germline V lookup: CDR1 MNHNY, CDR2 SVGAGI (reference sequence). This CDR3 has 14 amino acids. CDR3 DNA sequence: TGTGCCAGCAGAACCCCACAGGGGGCCTACGAGCAGTACTTC. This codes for CASRTPQGAYEQYF.